This T cell receptor beta chain derives from a study of T cell responses to AZD1222 COVID-19 vaccine. V lost 1 base, J lost 5 bases, and 12 bases lay in between. The CDR3 totals 16 residues. Germline CDR1 is SGHTA and CDR2 is FQGNSA. The method was immunoSEQ multiplex PCR; TCRdb's version includes in-frame clones alone and lacks a portion of them. The table records 200,000 to 250,000 clones, about 93% of them present only once. Specimen: peripheral blood, collected on day 0 of MenACWY control vaccination. This receptor was obtained from an adult in good health. The chain joins TRBV7-2 to TRBJ1-6, with D possibly TRBD1 on 5 matching bases. The CDR3 region is CASSLDRILNNSPLHF. Here the CDR3 DNA reads TGTGCCAGCAGCTTAGACAGGATTCTTAATAATTCACCCCTCCACTTT.